This T cell receptor (beta chain) was sequenced during a study of T-cell reconstitution after alpha-beta-depleted transplantation in children. This clonotype was recorded many times. Molecular barcoding with unique molecular identifiers was used for the TCRbeta library. TCRdb fed the PCR reads into MiXCR, producing one record per CDR3 protein. The profile covers 200,000 to 250,000 distinct CDR3 sequences, with 9.5% to 13% appearing a single time and 28% taken by the ten largest. Germline V gives CDR1 SGHRS, CDR2 YFSETQ. V was clipped by 6 bases and J by 3 bases; unmatched bases: 4. There are 16 residues in the CDR3.

Sequenced here: PBMCs, sampled before TCRalphabeta/CD19-depleted stem cell transplant. The rearrangement uses TRBV5-1 and TRBJ2-3; 16 bases agree with TRBD2. This TCR was sampled from a child less than two years old with acute myeloid leukemia, due to receive a stem cell transplant. DNA for the CDR3: TGCGCCAGCACCCCGGGACTAGCGGGAGGGACAGATACGCAGTATTTT. Translated: CASTPGLAGGTDTQYF.